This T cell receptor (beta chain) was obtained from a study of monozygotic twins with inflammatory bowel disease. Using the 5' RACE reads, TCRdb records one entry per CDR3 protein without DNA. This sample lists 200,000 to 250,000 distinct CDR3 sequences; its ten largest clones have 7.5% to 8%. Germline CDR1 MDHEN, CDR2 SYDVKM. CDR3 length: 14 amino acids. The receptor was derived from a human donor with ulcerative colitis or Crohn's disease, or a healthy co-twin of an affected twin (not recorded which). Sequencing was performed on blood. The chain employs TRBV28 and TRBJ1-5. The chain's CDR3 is CASTWGWSNQPQHF.